This T cell receptor (beta chain) was recovered during a study of cytomegalovirus exposure and HLA in healthy donors. Overall study: There were just under 400 genotyped donors. Of these, roughly 80% fell in the genetic ancestry cluster associated with self-reported Caucasian donors. Notes on the study in general: Prediction of most subjects' HLA-A and HLA-B alleles by TCR beta sequences was reportedly accurate. The later analysis indicated that the majority of CMV-associated TCR beta chains appeared HLA-restricted. Accounts indicate the classifier identified cytomegalovirus status with strong specificity and sensitivity.

The V and J ends lost 5 bases and 0 bases respectively, with 8 bases between them. The V gene's germline CDR1 is MNHNY and CDR2 SVGAGI (reference sequence). The length of the CDR3 is 14 residues. It was with 60 Vbeta and 13 Jbeta primers that the PCR ran. Produced via immunoSEQ multiplex PCR; TCRdb's table is partial and in-frame only. The sample has 150,000 to 200,000 clones, around 67% seen once. This clone appeared a single time. The antigen is unknown. The gene calls are TRBV6-6 and TRBJ2-4; D not certain. The source of this sequence is a woman between 18 and 29 years old in good health and CMV-seropositive. Sequenced: PBMCs. For the CDR3, the DNA is TGTGCCAGCAGTCCTCCCGTAGCCAAAAACATTCAGTACTTC. This translates into CASSPPVAKNIQYF.